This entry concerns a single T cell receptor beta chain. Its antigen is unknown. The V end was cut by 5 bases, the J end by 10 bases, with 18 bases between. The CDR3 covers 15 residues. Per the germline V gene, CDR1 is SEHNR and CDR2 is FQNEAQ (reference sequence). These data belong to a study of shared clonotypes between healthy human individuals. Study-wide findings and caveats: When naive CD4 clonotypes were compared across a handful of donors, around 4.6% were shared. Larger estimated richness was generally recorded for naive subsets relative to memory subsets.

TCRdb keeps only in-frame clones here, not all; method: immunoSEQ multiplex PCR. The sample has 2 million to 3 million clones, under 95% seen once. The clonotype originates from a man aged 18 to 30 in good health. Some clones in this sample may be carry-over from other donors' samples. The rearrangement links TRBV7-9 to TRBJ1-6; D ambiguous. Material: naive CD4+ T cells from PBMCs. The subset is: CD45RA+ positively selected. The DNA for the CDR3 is TGTGCCAGCAGCCATTTGGAATGGGTCGGATCACCCCTCCACTTT. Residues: CASSHLEWVGSPLHF.